Sequencing of this TCR beta chain was carried out in a study of Graves' ophthalmopathy and Graves' hyperthyroidism. The sample holds many counts of this clonotype. CDR3 regions of TCR beta were amplified from RNA transcripts. RT-PCR was first run with HTBI primers, then multiplex PCR in a second round. TCRdb re-called the multiplex PCR reads through MiXCR, storing one row per CDR3 protein. The data hold hundreds of thousands of distinct CDR3 sequences, with around 21% observed a single time. Germline CDR1 reads GTSNPN; CDR2 reads SVGIG (reference sequence). The length of the CDR3 is 11 residues. V was trimmed by 2 bases and J by 7 bases, leaving 8 bases between them.

This clonotype originated in a woman aged 18-30 years with stable Graves' hyperthyroidism. V usage is TRBV30 and J usage is TRBJ1-1; the D is unclear. The material sequenced was peripheral blood. The CDR3 is CAWSQDHEAFF. As DNA, the CDR3 is TGTGCCTGGAGTCAGGACCATGAAGCTTTCTTT.